This section outlines one T cell receptor (beta chain) sequence together with its context. This entry comes from a study of patients and donors after allogeneic stem cell transplantation. TCRdb processed the RT-PCR reads anew with MiXCR; each CDR3 protein has one entry. Of about 150,000 distinct CDR3 sequences listed, roughly 35% were seen once; the top ten hold around half. The V and J ends lost 3 bases and 1 base respectively, with 13 bases between them. This CDR3 contains 14 residues. CDR1 is DFQATT, CDR2 SNEGSKA, per germline (reference sequence). This chain joins TRBV20-1 and TRBJ2-7; D call uncertain. The sequencing sample was made of blood, either unsorted or a sorted T cell fraction (not recorded which). This TCR derives from a human donor who was either an allogeneic HSCT recipient or a stem cell or donor lymphocyte infusion donor (not recorded which). It is not recorded whose cells these are; they may come from a transplant donor. The CDR3 nucleotides read TGCAGTGCTAGTTACCAGGCTTTTTCCTACGAGCAGTACTTC. Protein product: CSASYQAFSYEQYF.